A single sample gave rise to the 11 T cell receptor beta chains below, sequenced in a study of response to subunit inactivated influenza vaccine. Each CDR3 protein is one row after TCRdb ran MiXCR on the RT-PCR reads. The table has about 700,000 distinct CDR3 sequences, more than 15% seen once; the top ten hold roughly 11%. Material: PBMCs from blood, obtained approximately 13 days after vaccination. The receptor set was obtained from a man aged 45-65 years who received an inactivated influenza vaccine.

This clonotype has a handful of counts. The CDR3 coding sequence is TGTGCCATCAGTGAGTCGATTCCAGGGGGATATGTCACAGATACGCAGTATTTT. Translated, it gives CAISESIPGGYVTDTQYF. The rearrangement joins TRBV10-3 to TRBJ2-3; 7 bases match TRBD1. There are 18 residues in the CDR3. The germline gives CDR1 ENHRY, CDR2 SYGVKD. The trim removed 0 bases at V and 2 bases at J, leaving 11 bases unmatched.

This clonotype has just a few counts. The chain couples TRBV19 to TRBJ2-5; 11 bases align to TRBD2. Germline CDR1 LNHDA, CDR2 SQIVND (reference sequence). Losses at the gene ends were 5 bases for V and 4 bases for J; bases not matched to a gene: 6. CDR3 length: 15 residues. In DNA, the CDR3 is TGTGCCAGTAGTCCGGGACTAGCGGTCGGAGAGACCCAGTACTTC. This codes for CASSPGLAVGETQYF. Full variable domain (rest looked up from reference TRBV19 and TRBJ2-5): DGGITQSPKYLFRKEGQNVTLSCEQNLNHDAMYWYRQDPGQGLRLIYYSQIVNDFQKGDIAEGYSVSREKKESFPLTVTSAQKNPTAFYLCASSPGLAVGETQYFGPGTRLLVL.

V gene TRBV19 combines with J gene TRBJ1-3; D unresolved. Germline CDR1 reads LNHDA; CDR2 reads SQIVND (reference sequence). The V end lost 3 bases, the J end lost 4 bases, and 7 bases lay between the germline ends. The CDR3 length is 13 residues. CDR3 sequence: CASSITAGNTIYF. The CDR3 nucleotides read TGTGCCAGTAGTATCACGGCGGGAAACACCATATATTTT.

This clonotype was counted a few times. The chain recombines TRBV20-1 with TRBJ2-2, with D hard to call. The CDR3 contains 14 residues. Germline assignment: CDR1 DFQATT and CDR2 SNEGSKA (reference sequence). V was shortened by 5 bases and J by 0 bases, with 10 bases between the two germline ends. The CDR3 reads CSALDTANTGELFF. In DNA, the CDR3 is TGCAGTGCTTTAGACACAGCGAACACCGGGGAGCTGTTTTTT.

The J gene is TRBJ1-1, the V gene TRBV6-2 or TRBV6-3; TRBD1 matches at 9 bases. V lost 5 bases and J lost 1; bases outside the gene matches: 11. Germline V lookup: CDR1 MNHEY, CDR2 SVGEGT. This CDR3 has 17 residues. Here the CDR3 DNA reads TGTGCCAGCAGTCAAAGGGACAGGGTATCTTGGAACACTGAAGCTTTCTTT. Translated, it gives CASSQRDRVSWNTEAFF.

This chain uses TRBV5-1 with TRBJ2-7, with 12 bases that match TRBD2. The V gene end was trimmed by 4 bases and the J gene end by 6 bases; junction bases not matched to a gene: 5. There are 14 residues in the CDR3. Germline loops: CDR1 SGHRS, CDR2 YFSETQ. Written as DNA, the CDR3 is TGCGCCAGCAGCCCCGGGACTAGCGGGTTCGAGCAGTACTTC. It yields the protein CASSPGTSGFEQYF. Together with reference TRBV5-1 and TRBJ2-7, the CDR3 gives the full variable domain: KAGVTQTPRYLIKTRGQQVTLSCSPISGHRSVSWYQQTPGQGLQFLFEYFSETQRNKGNFPGRFSGRQFSNSRSEMNVSTLELGDSALYLCASSPGTSGFEQYFGPGTRLTVT.

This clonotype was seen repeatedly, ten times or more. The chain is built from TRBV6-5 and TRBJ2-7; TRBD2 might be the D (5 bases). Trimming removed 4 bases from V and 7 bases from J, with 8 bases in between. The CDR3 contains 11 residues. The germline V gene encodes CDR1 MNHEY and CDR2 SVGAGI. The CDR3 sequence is CASSSPGEQYF. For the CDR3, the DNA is TGTGCCAGCAGTTCCCCGGGGGAGCAGTACTTC.

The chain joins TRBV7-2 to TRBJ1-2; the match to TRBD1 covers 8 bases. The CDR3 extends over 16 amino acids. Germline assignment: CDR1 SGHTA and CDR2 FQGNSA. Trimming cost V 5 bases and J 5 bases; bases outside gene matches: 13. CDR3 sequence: CASSQDRGVQIYGYTF. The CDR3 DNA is TGTGCCAGCAGCCAAGACAGGGGAGTTCAAATATATGGCTACACCTTC. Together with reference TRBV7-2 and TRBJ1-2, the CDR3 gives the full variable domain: GAGVSQSPSNKVTEKGKDVELRCDPISGHTALYWYRQSLGQGLEFLIYFQGNSAPDKSGLPSDRFSAERTGGSVSTLTIQRTQQEDSAVYLCASSQDRGVQIYGYTFGSGTRLTVV.

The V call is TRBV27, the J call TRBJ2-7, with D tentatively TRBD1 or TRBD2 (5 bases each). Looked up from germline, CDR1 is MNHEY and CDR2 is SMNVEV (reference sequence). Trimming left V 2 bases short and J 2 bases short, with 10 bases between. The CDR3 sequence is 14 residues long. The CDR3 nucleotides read TGTGCCAGCAGTTTAAAAGCGGACACCTACGAGCAGTACTTC. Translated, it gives CASSLKADTYEQYF.

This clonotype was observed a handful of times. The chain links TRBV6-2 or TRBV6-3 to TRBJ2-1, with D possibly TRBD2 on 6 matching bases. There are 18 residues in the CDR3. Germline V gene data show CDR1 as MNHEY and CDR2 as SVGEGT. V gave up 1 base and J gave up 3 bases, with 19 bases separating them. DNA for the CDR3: TGTGCCAGCAGTTACTTGGACTACCCCCGGCCGGGCTACAATGAGCAGTTCTTC. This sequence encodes CASSYLDYPRPGYNEQFF.

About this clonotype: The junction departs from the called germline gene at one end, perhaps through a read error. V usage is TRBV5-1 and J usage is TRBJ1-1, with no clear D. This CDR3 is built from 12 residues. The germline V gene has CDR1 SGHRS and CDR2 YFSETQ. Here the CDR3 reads CDSSLGETEAFF. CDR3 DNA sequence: TGCGACAGCAGCTTGGGAGAAACTGAAGCTTTCTTT. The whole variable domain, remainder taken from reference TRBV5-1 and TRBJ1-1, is KAGVTQTPRYLIKTRGQQVTLSCSPISGHRSVSWYQQTPGQGLQFLFEYFSETQRNKGNFPGRFSGRQFSNSRSEMNVSTLELGDSALYLCDSSLGETEAFFGQGTRLTVV.